This T cell receptor (beta chain) was sequenced during a study of T cells in Graves' hyperthyroidism and ophthalmopathy. Study-wide context: Peripheral blood was collected at initial diagnosis, before any treatment. General study results and limits: The majority of expanded thyroid clonotypes above 0.001 also appeared in blood.

CDR3 size: 13 residues. Trimming stripped 3 bases from V and 8 bases from J, with 11 bases between. There were TCR beta CDR3 regions amplified from RNA transcripts. A set of HTBI primers served as the primers for a first-round RT-PCR of the TCR CDR3. A single record per CDR3 protein comes from TCRdb applying MiXCR to the multiplex PCR reads. The sample consists of 350,000 to 400,000 distinct CDR3 sequences, more than 12% of them appearing once. There are many counts of this clonotype. Its antigen is undetermined. The genes are TRBV12-3 or TRBV12-4 and TRBJ1-5, with a weak D call TRBD1 (6 bases). Sequenced sample: blood. This TCR came from a woman in her thirties with Graves' hyperthyroidism. The chain's CDR3 is CASSFGGPEPQHF. CDR3 sequence (DNA): TGTGCCAGCAGTTTTGGGGGGCCGGAGCCCCAGCATTTT.